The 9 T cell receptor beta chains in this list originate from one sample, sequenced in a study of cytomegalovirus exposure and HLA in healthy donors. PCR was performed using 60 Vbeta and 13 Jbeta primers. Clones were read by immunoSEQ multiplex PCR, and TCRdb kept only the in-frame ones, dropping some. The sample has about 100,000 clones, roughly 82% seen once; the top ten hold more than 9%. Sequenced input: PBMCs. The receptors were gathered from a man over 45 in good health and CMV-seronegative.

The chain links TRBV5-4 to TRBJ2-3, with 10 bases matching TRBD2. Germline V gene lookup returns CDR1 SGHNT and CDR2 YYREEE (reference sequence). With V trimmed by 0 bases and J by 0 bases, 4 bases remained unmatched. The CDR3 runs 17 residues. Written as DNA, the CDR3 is TGTGCCAGCAGCTTGGGGGGACTAGCGAAAAGCACAGATACGCAGTATTTT. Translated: CASSLGGLAKSTDTQYF.

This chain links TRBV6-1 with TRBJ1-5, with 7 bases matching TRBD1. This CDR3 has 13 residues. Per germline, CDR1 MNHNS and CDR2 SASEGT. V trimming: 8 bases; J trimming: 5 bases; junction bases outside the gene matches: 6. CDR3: CASGGTDYQPQHF. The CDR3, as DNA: TGTGCCAGCGGAGGGACAGACTATCAGCCCCAGCATTTT.

CDR3 in amino acids: CASGGQGLEADTQYF. The CDR3 bases are TGTGCCAGCGGGGGACAGGGATTGGAGGCAGATACGCAGTATTTT. This chain uses TRBV6-1 with TRBJ2-3, with 9 bases aligning to TRBD1. Germline-derived CDR1 and CDR2 are MNHNS and SASEGT. The V and J ends lost 8 bases and 4 bases, in that order; junction bases with no gene match: 10. This CDR3 contains 15 residues.

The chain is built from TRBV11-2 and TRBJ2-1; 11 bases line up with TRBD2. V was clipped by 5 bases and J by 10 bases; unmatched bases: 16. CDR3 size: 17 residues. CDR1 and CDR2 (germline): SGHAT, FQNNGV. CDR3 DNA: TGTGCCAGCAGCCTCCAGTTAGCGGGGGGGCCGGGGGGAGAGCAGTTCTTC. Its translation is CASSLQLAGGPGGEQFF.

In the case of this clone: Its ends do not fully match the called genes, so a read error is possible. The CDR3 region has the DNA TGTTCCAGCAGCATCGGTAGCGAGCAGTACTTC. It encodes CSSSIGSEQYF. The chain employs TRBV7-9 and TRBJ2-7; D not certain. Looked up from germline, CDR1 is SEHNR and CDR2 is FQNEAQ (reference sequence). The CDR3 totals 11 residues.

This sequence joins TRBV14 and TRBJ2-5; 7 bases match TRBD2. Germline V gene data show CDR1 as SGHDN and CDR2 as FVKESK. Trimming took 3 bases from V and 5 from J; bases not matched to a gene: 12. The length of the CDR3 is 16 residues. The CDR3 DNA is TGTGCCAGCAGCCACCAGGTCGTTTGGGGGGGGGAGACCCAGTACTTC. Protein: CASSHQVVWGGETQYF. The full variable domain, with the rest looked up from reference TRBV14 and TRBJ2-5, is EAGVTQFPSHSVIEKGQTVTLRCDPISGHDNLYWYRRVMGKEIKFLLHFVKESKQDESGMPNNRFLAERTGGTYSTLKVQPAELEDSGVYFCASSHQVVWGGETQYFGPGTRLLVL.

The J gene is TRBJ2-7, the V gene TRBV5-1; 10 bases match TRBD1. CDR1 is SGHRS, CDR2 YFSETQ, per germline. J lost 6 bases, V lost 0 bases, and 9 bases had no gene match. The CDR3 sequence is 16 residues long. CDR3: CASSLGQGASVGEQYF. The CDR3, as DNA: TGCGCCAGCAGCTTGGGACAGGGGGCTTCGGTTGGCGAGCAGTACTTC.

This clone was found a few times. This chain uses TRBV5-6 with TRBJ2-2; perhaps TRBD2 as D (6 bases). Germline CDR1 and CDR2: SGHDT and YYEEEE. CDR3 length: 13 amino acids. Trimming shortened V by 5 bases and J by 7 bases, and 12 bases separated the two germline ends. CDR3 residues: CASSRMEGGELFF. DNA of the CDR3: TGTGCCAGCAGTCGAATGGAGGGCGGGGAGCTGTTTTTT.

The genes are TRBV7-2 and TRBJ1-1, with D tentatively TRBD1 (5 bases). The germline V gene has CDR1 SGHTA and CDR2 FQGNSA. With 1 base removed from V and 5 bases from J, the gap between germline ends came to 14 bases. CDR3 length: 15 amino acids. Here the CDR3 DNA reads TGTGCCAGCAGCTTAGTAGGGGAGGCTAAGACTGAAGCTTTCTTT. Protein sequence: CASSLVGEAKTEAFF. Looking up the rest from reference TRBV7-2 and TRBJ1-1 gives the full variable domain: GAGVSQSPSNKVTEKGKDVELRCDPISGHTALYWYRQSLGQGLEFLIYFQGNSAPDKSGLPSDRFSAERTGGSVSTLTIQRTQQEDSAVYLCASSLVGEAKTEAFFGQGTRLTVV.